This T cell receptor beta chain was observed in a study of CD8+ T cells in alopecia areata. On the study more broadly: Patients remained on tofacitinib for 6 to 18 months and then went 6 months without it.

cDNA prepared by RNA extraction and subsequent reverse transcription served as the template for sequencing. Some clones are missing from TCRdb's copy, which holds only in-frame ones; the method was immunoSEQ multiplex PCR. The table includes some 42,000 clones, roughly 89% detected once. Stated treatment: oral pan-JAK inhibitor, 5-10 mg twice daily. It was from alopecia areata patients that lesional scalp punch biopsies and peripheral blood were collected. The study's findings and limits: Lesional tissue from the scalp (especially in alopecia totalis/universalis) showed higher clonality than normal scalp.

The V end was cut by 0 bases, the J end by 0 bases, with 9 bases between. The CDR3 contains 15 residues. CDR1 and CDR2 (germline): SGHDN, FVKESK. Concerning this clone: Antigen: not known.

The clonotype was recovered from a human donor with alopecia areata. Sequenced here: CD8+ T cells sorted from blood, sampled at week 24, from a patient treated with tofacitinib. V and J are TRBV14 and TRBJ2-7; D is ambiguous. The CDR3 reads CASSQDSYSSYEQYF. In DNA form, the CDR3 reads TGTGCCAGCAGCCAAGACAGCTACAGCTCCTACGAGCAGTACTTC. Using reference TRBV14 and TRBJ2-7 for the parts outside the CDR3, the full variable domain is EAGVTQFPSHSVIEKGQTVTLRCDPISGHDNLYWYRRVMGKEIKFLLHFVKESKQDESGMPNNRFLAERTGGTYSTLKVQPAELEDSGVYFCASSQDSYSSYEQYFGPGTRLTVT.